This section outlines one T cell receptor beta chain sequence together with its context. Time point described: pre-sensitization, week 0. Sample treatment: therapeutic diphenylcyclopropenone sensitization with weekly scalp DPC. Each donor was an alopecia patient between 18 and 70 years of age who qualified for DPC. The data were obtained in a study of human T cells and chemical hapten exposure. In the study overall: Mainly, slight library volume differences in the pool made TCR yields vary.

The V gene's germline CDR1 is MNHNY and CDR2 SVGAGI (reference sequence). V was clipped by 2 bases and J by 2 bases; unmatched bases: 4. This CDR3 comprises 15 residues. The authors' processing: Samples held a median of approximately 96,000 TCRs, range 23,224–690,600. TCRdb passed the RACE reads through MiXCR, listing each CDR3 protein once. These V and J calls originate from TCRdb's pipeline instead of the authors' own analysis. The data contain more than 300,000 distinct CDR3 sequences, roughly 6% of them singletons. The rearrangement joins TRBV6-6 to TRBJ1-1, with 8 bases lining up with TRBD1. The material sequenced was whole blood, taken in connection with sensitization to the hapten diphenylcyclopropenone (DPC). The source is a woman aged 18 to 35 with alopecia areata. Some clones in this sample may be carry-over from other donors' samples. The DNA for the CDR3 is TGTGCCAGCAGTTACATGGACAGGGTCAACACTGAAGCTTTCTTT. Amino acid sequence: CASSYMDRVNTEAFF.